This T cell receptor beta chain was retrieved from a study of blood T cell repertoires in COVID-19. Across the study: Acute and convalescent COVID-19 specimens originated in the United States, Italy and Spain.

Assay used: immunoSEQ multiplex PCR; TCRdb lists only in-frame clones, some missing. The repertoire consists of roughly 83,000 clones, with 85% to 90% occurring once and the leading ten covering under 8.5%. CDR3 length: 14 amino acids. The sequencing sample was made of peripheral blood. This clonotype was sampled from a man of 80 years or more with active or convalescent COVID-19. The J gene is TRBJ2-7, the V gene TRBV21-1; the table's D call, TRBD1, was not checked against the DNA. TRBV21-1 is deemed a pseudogene. The CDR3 DNA follows: TGTGCCAGCAGCATTCCGGACAGGGTCCACGAGCAGTACGTC. This gives the protein CASSIPDRVHEQYV.